This TCR delta chain was profiled in a study of DNA immune sequencing with unique molecular identifiers. Across the whole study: Sequencing used genomic DNA of immunomagnetically enriched buffy-coat γδ T cells. γδ T cells were sorted from PBMC by fluorescence-activated cell sorting.

Study outcomes and limitations: TRD sequences lacking matching primers are not detectable by this approach.

In its sample, this clone was seen a few times. Its antigen is unidentified. CDR3 length: 14 residues. CDR1 and CDR2 from the germline V gene are GEAIGNYY and EKD. V dropped 3 bases and J dropped 2; count of bases not matched to a gene: 5. All 8 TRDV and 4 TRDJ genes were targeted in 32-plex amplification of genomic DNA. A 12-nucleotide UMI was added during 3 to 4 barcoding PCR cycles before adapter PCR. TCRdb called clones from the multiplex PCR reads again using CATT. The sample lists several hundred delta-chain clones; 12% were seen once. The sequencing sample was made of gamma-delta T cells from PBMCs. The clonotype was recovered from a human donor in good health. The V gene is TRDV2, the J gene TRDJ1; TRDD3 aligns across 7 bases. CDR3 in amino acids: CACDFLGATDKLIF. In DNA, the CDR3 is TGTGCCTGTGACTTTCTGGGGGCGACCGATAAACTCATCTTT.